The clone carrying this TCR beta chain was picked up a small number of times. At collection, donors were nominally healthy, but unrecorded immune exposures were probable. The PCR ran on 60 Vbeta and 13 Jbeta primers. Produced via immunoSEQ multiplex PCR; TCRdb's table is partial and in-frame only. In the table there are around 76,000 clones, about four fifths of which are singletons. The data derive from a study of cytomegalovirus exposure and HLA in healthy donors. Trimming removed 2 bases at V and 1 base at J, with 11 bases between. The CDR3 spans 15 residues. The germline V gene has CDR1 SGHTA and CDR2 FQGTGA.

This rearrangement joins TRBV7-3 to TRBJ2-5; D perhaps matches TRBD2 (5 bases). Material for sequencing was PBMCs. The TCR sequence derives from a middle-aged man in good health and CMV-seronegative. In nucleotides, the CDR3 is TGTGCCAGCAGCTTATTACCAGGACTCCAAGAGACCCAGTACTTC. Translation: CASSLLPGLQETQYF.